Listed here are 8 T cell receptor beta chains from one sample, sequenced in a study of T cell responses to AZD1222 COVID-19 vaccine. The data were produced by immunoSEQ multiplex PCR, yet TCRdb's version contains in-frame clones alone and is incomplete. The sample has approximately 82,000 clones, more than 85% seen once. This specimen consisted of peripheral blood, obtained 28 days after the second AZD1222 dose. The source is an adult who received the AZD1222 COVID-19 vaccine.

The rearrangement joins TRBV4-1 to TRBJ2-3; tentatively, D is TRBD1 (5 bases). V shed 0 bases and J shed 5 bases, with 12 bases lying between them. This CDR3 contains 15 residues. Germline values: CDR1 MGHRA, CDR2 YSYEKL. The CDR3 DNA is TGCGCCAGCAGCCAAGACAGGGCTCCGGGAGATACGCAGTATTTT. Residues: CASSQDRAPGDTQYF.

The V gene is TRBV3-1 (or the pseudogene TRBV3-2), the J gene TRBJ1-6; 7 bases agree with TRBD1. The CDR3 contains 17 residues. The trim removed 4 bases at V and 2 bases at J, leaving 8 bases unmatched. Germline V gene lookup returns CDR1 LGHDT and CDR2 YNNKEL (reference sequence). CDR3 sequence: CASSPTLTGAYNSPLHF. The CDR3, as DNA: TGTGCCAGCAGCCCCACACTCACAGGGGCCTATAATTCACCCCTCCACTTT.

CDR3 nucleotide sequence: TGCGCCAGCAGCCAAGTGGGACAGGGTAATTCACCCCTCCACTTT. This gives the protein CASSQVGQGNSPLHF. The chain employs TRBV4-3 and TRBJ1-6; 9 bases agree with TRBD1. The CDR3 is 15 amino acids. Germline CDR1 reads LGHNA; CDR2 reads YSLEER. Trimming cost V 1 base and J 6 bases; bases outside gene matches: 1.

V gene TRBV25-1 combines with J gene TRBJ1-1; the D is unclear. Germline CDR1 and CDR2: MGHDK and SYGVNS. There are 13 residues in the CDR3. Trimming pared 3 bases from V and 1 base from J, leaving 6 bases between. This CDR3 is CASSDYKNTEAFF. Here the CDR3 DNA reads TGTGCCAGCAGTGATTACAAGAACACTGAAGCTTTCTTT.

This chain joins TRBV27 and TRBJ1-1; D call uncertain. CDR1 is MNHEY and CDR2 is SMNVEV in the germline V gene (reference sequence). The CDR3 consists of 15 residues. Trimming took off 3 bases at V and 0 bases at J, with 11 bases between the two ends. This CDR3 reads CASSFGFSLNTEAFF. CDR3 in DNA: TGTGCCAGCAGTTTTGGCTTCAGCCTGAACACTGAAGCTTTCTTT.

This clone appeared a single time. The rearrangement joins TRBV2 to TRBJ1-5; 9 nucleotides agree with TRBD1. The trim removed 4 bases at V and 4 bases at J, leaving 5 bases unmatched. There are 15 residues in the CDR3. Germline CDR1 and CDR2: SNHLY and FYNNEI. CDR3 nucleotides: TGTGCCAGCAGTGGTCCCGGACAGGGGAATCAGCCCCAGCATTTT. It yields the protein CASSGPGQGNQPQHF.

This clone showed up just once. The rearrangement links TRBV7-8 to TRBJ1-2; D gene uncertain. CDR3 length: 16 residues. V shed 1 base and J shed 8 bases, with 20 bases lying between them. The germline V gene encodes CDR1 SGHVS and CDR2 FQNEAQ. The CDR3 loop reads CASSLGRTRPSRGYTF. The CDR3 DNA reads as TGTGCCAGCAGCTTAGGCAGAACAAGGCCCTCTCGAGGCTACACCTTC. The full variable domain, its missing parts supplied by reference TRBV7-8 and TRBJ1-2, is GAGVSQSPRYKVAKRGQDVALRCDPISGHVSLFWYQQALGQGPEFLTYFQNEAQLDKSGLPSDRFFAERPEGSVSTLKIQRTQQEDSAVYLCASSLGRTRPSRGYTFGSGTRLTVV.

The chain joins TRBV5-4 to TRBJ1-2, with D maybe TRBD1 (5 bases). CDR1 and CDR2 from the germline V gene are SGHNT and YYREEE (reference sequence). The CDR3 covers 15 residues. With 2 bases removed from V and 3 bases from J, the gap between germline ends came to 14 bases. DNA of the CDR3: TGTGCCAGCAGCTTACAACAGGAGGACTACTATGGCTACACCTTC. Residues: CASSLQQEDYYGYTF.